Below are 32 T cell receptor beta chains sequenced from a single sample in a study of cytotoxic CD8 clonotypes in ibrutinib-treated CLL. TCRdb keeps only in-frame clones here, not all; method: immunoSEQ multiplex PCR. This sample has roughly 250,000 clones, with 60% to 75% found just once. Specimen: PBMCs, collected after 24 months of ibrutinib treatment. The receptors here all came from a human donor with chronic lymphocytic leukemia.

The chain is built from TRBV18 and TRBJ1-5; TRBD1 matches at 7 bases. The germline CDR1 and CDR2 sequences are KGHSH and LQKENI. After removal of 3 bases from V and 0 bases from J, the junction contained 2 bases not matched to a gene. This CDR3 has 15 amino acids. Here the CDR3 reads CASSPTGNSNQPQHF. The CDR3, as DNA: TGTGCCAGCTCACCGACAGGGAATAGCAATCAGCCCCAGCATTTT.

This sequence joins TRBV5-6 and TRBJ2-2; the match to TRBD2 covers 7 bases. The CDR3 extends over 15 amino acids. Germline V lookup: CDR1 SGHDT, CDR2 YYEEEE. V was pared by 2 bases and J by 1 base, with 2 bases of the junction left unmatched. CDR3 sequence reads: CASSLAGKNTGELFF. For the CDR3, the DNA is TGTGCCAGCAGCTTAGCGGGGAAGAACACCGGGGAGCTGTTTTTT.

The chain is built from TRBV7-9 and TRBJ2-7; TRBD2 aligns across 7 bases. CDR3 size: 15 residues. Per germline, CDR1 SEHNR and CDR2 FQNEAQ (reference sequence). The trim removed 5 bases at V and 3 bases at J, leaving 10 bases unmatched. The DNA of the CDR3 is TGTGCCAGCAGCCTCCTCGGGAGCGGGGACTACGAGCAGTACTTC. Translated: CASSLLGSGDYEQYF.

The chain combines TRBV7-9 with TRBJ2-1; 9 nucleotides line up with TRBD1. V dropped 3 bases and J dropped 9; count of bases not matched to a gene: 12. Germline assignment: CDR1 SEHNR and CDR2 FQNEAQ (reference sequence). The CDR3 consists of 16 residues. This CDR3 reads CASSLTYADRGVEQFF. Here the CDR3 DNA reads TGTGCCAGCAGCTTGACCTATGCGGACAGGGGAGTTGAGCAGTTCTTC.

The CDR3 reads CASSLPGQGSIEAFF. CDR3 bases: TGTGCCAGCAGTTTACCGGGACAGGGGTCCATTGAAGCTTTCTTT. The chain uses TRBV28 and TRBJ1-1; 10 nucleotides line up with TRBD1. The CDR3 runs 15 residues. Germline V CDR1 and CDR2: MDHEN, SYDVKM. After removal of 2 bases from V and 7 bases from J, the junction contained 7 bases not matched to a gene.

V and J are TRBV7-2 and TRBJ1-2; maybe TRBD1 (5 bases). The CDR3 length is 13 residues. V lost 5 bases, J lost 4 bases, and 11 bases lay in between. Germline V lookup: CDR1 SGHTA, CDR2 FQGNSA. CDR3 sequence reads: CASSREQVYGYTF. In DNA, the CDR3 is TGTGCCAGCAGCCGCGAACAGGTCTATGGCTACACCTTC.

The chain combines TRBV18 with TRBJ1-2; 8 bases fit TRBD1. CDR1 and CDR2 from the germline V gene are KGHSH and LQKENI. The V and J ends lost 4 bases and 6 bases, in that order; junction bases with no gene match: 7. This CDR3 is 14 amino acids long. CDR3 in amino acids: CASSLQDRADGYTF. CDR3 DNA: TGTGCCAGCTCACTTCAGGACAGGGCTGATGGCTACACCTTC.

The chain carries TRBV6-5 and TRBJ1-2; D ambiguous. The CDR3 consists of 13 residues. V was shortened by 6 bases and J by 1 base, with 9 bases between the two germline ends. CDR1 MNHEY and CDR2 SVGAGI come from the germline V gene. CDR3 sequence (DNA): TGTGCCAGCAGCAATACAGTTAACTATGGCTACACCTTC. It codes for CASSNTVNYGYTF.

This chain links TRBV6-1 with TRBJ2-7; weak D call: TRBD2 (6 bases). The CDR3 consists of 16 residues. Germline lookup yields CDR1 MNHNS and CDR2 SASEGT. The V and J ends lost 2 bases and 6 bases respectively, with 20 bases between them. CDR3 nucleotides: TGTGCCAGCAGTGAAAATGGCGGGATGTCGCTCGGCGAGCAGTACTTC. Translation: CASSENGGMSLGEQYF.

The CDR3 spells CASSSRGGMNTEAFF. CDR3 nucleotide sequence: TGTGCCAGCAGCTCCCGGGGGGGGATGAACACTGAAGCTTTCTTT. V and J are TRBV6-4 and TRBJ1-1, with D possibly being TRBD1 (5 bases). This CDR3 is 15 amino acids long. Germline assignment: CDR1 MRHNA and CDR2 SNTAGT. Trimming stripped 6 bases from V and 0 bases from J, with 14 bases between.

CDR3: CASSALAGGPGDTQYF. The CDR3 nucleotides read TGTGCCAGCAGCGCACTAGCGGGAGGGCCGGGAGATACGCAGTATTTT. V is TRBV11-2 and J is TRBJ2-3; TRBD2 matches 13 bases. The germline gives CDR1 SGHAT, CDR2 FQNNGV. J was trimmed by 5 bases and V by 5 bases; bases with no gene match: 7. CDR3 length: 16 residues.

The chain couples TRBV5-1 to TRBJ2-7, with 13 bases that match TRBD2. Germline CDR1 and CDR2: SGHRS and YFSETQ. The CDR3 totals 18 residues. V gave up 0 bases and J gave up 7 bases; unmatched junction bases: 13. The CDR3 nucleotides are TGCGCCAGCAGCTTGGGCCGTTATTCCGGGACTAGCGGGGAAGAGCAGTACTTC. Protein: CASSLGRYSGTSGEEQYF.

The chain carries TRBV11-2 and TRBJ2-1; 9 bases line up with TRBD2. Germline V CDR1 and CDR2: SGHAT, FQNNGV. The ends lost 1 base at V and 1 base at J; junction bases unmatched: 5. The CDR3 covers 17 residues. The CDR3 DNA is TGTGCCAGCAGCTTAGTTTCGGCGGGAGGGTCCTACAATGAGCAGTTCTTC. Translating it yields CASSLVSAGGSYNEQFF.

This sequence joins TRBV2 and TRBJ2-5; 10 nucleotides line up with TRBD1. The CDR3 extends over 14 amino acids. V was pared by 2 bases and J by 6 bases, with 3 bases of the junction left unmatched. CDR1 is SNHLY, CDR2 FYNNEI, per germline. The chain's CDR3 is CASSEPDRGKTQYF. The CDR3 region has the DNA TGTGCCAGCAGTGAACCGGACAGGGGGAAGACCCAGTACTTC.

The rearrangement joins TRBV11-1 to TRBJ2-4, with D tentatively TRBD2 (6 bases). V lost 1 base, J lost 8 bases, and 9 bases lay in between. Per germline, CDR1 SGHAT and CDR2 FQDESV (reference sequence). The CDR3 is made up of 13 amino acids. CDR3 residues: CASSLGRGDIQYF. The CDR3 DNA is TGTGCCAGCAGCTTAGGGCGGGGAGACATTCAGTACTTC. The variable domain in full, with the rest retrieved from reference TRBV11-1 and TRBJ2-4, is EAEVAQSPRYKITEKSQAVAFWCDPISGHATLYWYRQILGQGPELLVQFQDESVVDDSQLPKDRFSAERLKGVDSTLKIQPAELGDSAMYLCASSLGRGDIQYFGAGTRLSVL.

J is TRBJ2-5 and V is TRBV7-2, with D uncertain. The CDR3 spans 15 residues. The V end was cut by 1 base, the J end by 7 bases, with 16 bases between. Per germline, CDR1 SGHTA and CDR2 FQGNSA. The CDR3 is CASSLGNESRRTQYF. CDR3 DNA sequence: TGTGCCAGCAGCTTAGGTAACGAGAGCCGGAGGACCCAGTACTTC. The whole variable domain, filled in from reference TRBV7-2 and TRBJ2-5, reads GAGVSQSPSNKVTEKGKDVELRCDPISGHTALYWYRQSLGQGLEFLIYFQGNSAPDKSGLPSDRFSAERTGGSVSTLTIQRTQQEDSAVYLCASSLGNESRRTQYFGPGTRLLVL.

CDR3 DNA: TGTGCCAGCAGCCGTACCGGGACAGGTAGCTCTGGGGCCAACGTCCTGACTTTC. Protein sequence: CASSRTGTGSSGANVLTF. J is TRBJ2-6 and V is TRBV7-3; 8 nucleotides align to TRBD1. J gave up 0 bases and V 5 bases, and 9 bases lay outside the gene matches. Per the germline V gene, CDR1 is SGHTA and CDR2 is FQGTGA. The CDR3 extends over 18 amino acids. Together with reference TRBV7-3 and TRBJ2-6, the CDR3 gives the full variable domain: GAGVSQTPSNKVTEKGKYVELRCDPISGHTALYWYRQSLGQGPEFLIYFQGTGAADDSGLPNDRFFAVRPEGSVSTLKIQRTERGDSAVYLCASSRTGTGSSGANVLTFGAGSRLTVL.

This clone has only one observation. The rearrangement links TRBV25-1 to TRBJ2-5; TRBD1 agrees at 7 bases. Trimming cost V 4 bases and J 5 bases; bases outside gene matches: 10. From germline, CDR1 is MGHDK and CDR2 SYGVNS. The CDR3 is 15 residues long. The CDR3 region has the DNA TGTGCCAGCAGTGTCCCGACAGGGCGAGGTGAGACCCAGTACTTC. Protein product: CASSVPTGRGETQYF. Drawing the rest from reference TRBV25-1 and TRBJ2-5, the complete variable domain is EADIYQTPRYLVIGTGKKITLECSQTMGHDKMYWYQQDPGMELHLIHYSYGVNSTEKGDLSSESTVSRIRTEHFPLTLESARPSHTSQYLCASSVPTGRGETQYFGPGTRLLVL.

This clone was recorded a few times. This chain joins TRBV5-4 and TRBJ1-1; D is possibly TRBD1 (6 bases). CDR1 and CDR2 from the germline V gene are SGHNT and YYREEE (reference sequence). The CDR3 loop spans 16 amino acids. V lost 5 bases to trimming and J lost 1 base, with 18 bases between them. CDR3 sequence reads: CASSRRRTGQNTEAFF. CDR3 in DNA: TGTGCCAGCAGTAGACGCCGCACAGGGCAGAACACTGAAGCTTTCTTT.

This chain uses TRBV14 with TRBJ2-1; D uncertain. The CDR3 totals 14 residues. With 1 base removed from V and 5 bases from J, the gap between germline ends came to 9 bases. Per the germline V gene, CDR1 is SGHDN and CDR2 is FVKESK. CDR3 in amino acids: CASSQAGRNNEQFF. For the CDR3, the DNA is TGTGCCAGCAGCCAAGCTGGGCGGAACAATGAGCAGTTCTTC. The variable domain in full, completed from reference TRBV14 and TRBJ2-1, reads EAGVTQFPSHSVIEKGQTVTLRCDPISGHDNLYWYRRVMGKEIKFLLHFVKESKQDESGMPNNRFLAERTGGTYSTLKVQPAELEDSGVYFCASSQAGRNNEQFFGPGTRLTVL.

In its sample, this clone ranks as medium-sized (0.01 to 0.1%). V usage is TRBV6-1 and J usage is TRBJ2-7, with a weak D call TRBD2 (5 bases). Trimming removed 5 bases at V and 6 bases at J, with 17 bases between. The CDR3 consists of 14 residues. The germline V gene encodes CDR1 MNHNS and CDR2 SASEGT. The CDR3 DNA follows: TGTGCCAGCAGTCACCGGACTGAGACGGGCGAGCAGTACTTC. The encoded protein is CASSHRTETGEQYF.

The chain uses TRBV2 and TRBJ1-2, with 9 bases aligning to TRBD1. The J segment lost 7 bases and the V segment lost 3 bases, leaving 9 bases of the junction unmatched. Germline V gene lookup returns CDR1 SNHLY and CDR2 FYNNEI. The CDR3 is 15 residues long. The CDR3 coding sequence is TGTGCCAGCAGTGAGGCGGGACAGGGTATTTCTGGCTACACCTTC. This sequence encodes CASSEAGQGISGYTF.

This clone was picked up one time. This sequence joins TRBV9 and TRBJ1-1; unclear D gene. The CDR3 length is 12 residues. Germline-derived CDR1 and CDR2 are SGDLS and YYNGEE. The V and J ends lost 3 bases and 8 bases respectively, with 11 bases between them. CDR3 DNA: TGTGCCAGCAGCGCCACCAATCAGGAAGCTTTCTTT. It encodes CASSATNQEAFF.

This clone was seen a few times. The CDR3 nucleotides are TGTGCCAGCAGTGAATTGGGGACCCAGTACTTC. It is translated as CASSELGTQYF. The chain recombines TRBV25-1 with TRBJ2-5; the D is unclear. The CDR3 runs 11 residues. The V gene lost 1 base and the J gene lost 7 bases, with 4 bases spanning the gap. The germline V gene encodes CDR1 MGHDK and CDR2 SYGVNS. The full variable domain, its missing parts supplied by reference TRBV25-1 and TRBJ2-5, is EADIYQTPRYLVIGTGKKITLECSQTMGHDKMYWYQQDPGMELHLIHYSYGVNSTEKGDLSSESTVSRIRTEHFPLTLESARPSHTSQYLCASSELGTQYFGPGTRLLVL.

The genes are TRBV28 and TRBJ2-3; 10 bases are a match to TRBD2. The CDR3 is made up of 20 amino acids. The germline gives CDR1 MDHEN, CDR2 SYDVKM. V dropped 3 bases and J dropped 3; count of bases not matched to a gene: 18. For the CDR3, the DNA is TGTGCCAGCAGTTTTTACGCTAGCGGGAGCTTCTCTGGAGGAACAGATACGCAGTATTTT. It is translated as CASSFYASGSFSGGTDTQYF.

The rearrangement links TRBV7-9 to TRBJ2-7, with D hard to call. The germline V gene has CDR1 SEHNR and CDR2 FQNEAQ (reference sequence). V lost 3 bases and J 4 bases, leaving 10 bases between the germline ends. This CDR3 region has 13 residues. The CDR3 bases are TGTGCCAGCAGCTTGGGCGGAACTTACGAGCAGTACTTC. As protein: CASSLGGTYEQYF.

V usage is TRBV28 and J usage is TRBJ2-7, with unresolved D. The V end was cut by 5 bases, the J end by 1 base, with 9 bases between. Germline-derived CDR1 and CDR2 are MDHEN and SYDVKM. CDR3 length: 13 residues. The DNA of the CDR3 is TGTGCCAGCAGTCGTCCACTTTCCTACGAGCAGTACTTC. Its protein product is CASSRPLSYEQYF.

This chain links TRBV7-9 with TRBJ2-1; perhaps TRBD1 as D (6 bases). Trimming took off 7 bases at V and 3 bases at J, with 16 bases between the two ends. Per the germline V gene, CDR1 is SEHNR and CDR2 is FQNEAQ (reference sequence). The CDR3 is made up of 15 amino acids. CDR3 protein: CASTRGTTIYNEQFF. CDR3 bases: TGTGCCAGCACCAGGGGAACAACTATCTACAATGAGCAGTTCTTC.

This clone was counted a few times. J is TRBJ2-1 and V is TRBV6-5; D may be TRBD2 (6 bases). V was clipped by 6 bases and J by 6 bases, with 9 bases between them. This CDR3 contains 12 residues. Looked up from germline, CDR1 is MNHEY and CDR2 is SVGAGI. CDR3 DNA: TGTGCCAGCAGGGACTACCTCAATGAGCAGTTCTTC. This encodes CASRDYLNEQFF.

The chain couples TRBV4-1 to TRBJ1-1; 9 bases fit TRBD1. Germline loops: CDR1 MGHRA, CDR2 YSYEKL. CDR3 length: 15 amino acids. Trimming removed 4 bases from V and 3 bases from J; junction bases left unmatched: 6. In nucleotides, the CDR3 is TGCGCCAGCAGCCTACAAGACAGGGGGGACACTGAAGCTTTCTTT. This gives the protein CASSLQDRGDTEAFF.

The CDR3, as DNA: TGTGCCAGCAGCGTTGGGGACTACGGCTATGGCTACACCTTC. As protein: CASSVGDYGYGYTF. The rearrangement joins TRBV9 to TRBJ1-2, with a possible D match to TRBD1 (5 bases). This CDR3 contains 14 residues. V shed 2 bases and J shed 4 bases, with 12 bases lying between them. Germline V lookup: CDR1 SGDLS, CDR2 YYNGEE.

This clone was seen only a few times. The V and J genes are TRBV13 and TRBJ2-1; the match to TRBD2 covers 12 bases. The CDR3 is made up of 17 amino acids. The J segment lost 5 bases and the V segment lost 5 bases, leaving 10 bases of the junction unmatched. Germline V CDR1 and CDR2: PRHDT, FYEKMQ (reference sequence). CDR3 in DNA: TGTGCCAGCAGCACTAGACCGGGACTAGCGGGTAACAATGAGCAGTTCTTC. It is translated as CASSTRPGLAGNNEQFF.